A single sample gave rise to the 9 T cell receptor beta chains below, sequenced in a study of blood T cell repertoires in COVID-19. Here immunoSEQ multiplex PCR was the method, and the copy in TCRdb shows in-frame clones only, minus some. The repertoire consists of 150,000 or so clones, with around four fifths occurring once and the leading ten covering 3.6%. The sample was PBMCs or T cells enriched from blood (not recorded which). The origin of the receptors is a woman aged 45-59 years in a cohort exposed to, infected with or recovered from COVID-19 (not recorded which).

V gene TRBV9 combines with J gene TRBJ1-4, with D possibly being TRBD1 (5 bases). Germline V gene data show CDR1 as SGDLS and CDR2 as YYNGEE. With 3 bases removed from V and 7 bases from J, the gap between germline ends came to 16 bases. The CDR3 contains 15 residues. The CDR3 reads CASSGSGTSVEKLFF. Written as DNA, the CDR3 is TGTGCCAGCAGCGGATCCGGGACTAGTGTTGAAAAACTGTTTTTT.

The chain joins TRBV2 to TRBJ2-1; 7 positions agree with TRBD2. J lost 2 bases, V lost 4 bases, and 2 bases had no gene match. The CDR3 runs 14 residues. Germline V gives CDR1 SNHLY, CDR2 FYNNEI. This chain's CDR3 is CASSGGTTYNEQFF. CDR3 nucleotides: TGTGCCAGCAGTGGAGGGACTACCTACAATGAGCAGTTCTTC.

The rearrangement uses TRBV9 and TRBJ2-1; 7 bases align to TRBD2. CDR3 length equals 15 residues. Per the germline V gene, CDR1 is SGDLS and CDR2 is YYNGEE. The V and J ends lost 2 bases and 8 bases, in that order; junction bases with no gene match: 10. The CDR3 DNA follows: TGTGCCAGCAGCGTCAGGTGGGGGGGTTTTGATGAGCAGTTCTTC. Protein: CASSVRWGGFDEQFF.

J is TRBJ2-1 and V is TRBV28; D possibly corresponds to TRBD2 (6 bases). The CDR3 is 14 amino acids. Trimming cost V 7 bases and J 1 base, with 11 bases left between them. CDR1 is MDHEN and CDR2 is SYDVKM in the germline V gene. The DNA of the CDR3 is TGTGCCAGCATTCGCGCGGGGTCCTACAATGAGCAGTTCTTC. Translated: CASIRAGSYNEQFF.

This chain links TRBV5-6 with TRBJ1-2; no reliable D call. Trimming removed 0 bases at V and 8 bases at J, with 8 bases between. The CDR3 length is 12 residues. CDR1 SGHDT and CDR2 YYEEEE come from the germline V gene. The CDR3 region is CASSLEAEGYTF. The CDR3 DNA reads TGTGCCAGCAGCTTGGAGGCGGAAGGCTACACCTTC.

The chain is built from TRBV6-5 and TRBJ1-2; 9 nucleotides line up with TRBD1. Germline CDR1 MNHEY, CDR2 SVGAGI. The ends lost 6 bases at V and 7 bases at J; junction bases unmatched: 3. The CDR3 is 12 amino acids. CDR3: CASRTGGRGYTF. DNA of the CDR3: TGTGCCAGCAGAACAGGGGGCCGTGGCTACACCTTC.

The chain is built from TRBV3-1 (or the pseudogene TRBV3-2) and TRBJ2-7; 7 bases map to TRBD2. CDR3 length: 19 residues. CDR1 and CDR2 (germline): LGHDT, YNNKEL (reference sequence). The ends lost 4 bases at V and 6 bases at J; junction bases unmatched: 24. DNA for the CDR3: TGTGCCAGCAGCCGCAGGATGGTTTCGCGGGAGAGTTTCGGTGGCGAGCAGTACTTC. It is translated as CASSRRMVSRESFGGEQYF.

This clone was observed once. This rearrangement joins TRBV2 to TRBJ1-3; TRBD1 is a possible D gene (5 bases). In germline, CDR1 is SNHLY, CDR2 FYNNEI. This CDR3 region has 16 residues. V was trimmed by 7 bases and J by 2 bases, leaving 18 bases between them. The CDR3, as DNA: TGTGCCAGCACTAACTCCCAGGGTGGCACTGGAAACACCATATATTTT. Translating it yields CASTNSQGGTGNTIYF.

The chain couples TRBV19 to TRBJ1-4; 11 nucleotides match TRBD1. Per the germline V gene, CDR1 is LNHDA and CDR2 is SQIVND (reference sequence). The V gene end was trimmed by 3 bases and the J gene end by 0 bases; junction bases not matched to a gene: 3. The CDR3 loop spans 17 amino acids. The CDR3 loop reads CASSMGTGGATNEKLFF. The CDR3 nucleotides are TGTGCCAGTAGTATGGGGACAGGGGGTGCAACTAATGAAAAACTGTTTTTT. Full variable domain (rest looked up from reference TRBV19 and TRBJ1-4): DGGITQSPKYLFRKEGQNVTLSCEQNLNHDAMYWYRQDPGQGLRLIYYSQIVNDFQKGDIAEGYSVSREKKESFPLTVTSAQKNPTAFYLCASSMGTGGATNEKLFFGSGTQLSVL.